The T cell receptor (beta chain) under discussion was sequenced for a study of blood T cell repertoires in COVID-19. About the research overall: Researchers got acute and convalescent COVID-19 samples from the United States, Italy and Spain.

Study processing details: Reference gene primer amplification yielded estimated nucleated cell counts. Profiled with immunoSEQ multiplex PCR; TCRdb holds only in-frame clones, not every one. The V and J calls and the clone size are those of that table, but D and trimming were determined from the DNA. The data hold more than 65,000 clones, with roughly 80% observed a single time. V was clipped by 1 base and J by 5 bases, with 9 bases between them. Germline V lookup: CDR1 LGHDT, CDR2 YNNKEL (reference sequence). This CDR3 region has 14 residues. The receptor was derived from a woman older than 75 with acute or convalescent COVID-19. The sample was peripheral blood. This rearrangement joins TRBV3-1 (or the pseudogene TRBV3-2) to TRBJ1-5; D unresolved. The DNA of the CDR3 is TGTGCCAGCAGCCAAGTGGCCGCGGATCAGCCCCAGCATTTT. This sequence encodes CASSQVAADQPQHF.